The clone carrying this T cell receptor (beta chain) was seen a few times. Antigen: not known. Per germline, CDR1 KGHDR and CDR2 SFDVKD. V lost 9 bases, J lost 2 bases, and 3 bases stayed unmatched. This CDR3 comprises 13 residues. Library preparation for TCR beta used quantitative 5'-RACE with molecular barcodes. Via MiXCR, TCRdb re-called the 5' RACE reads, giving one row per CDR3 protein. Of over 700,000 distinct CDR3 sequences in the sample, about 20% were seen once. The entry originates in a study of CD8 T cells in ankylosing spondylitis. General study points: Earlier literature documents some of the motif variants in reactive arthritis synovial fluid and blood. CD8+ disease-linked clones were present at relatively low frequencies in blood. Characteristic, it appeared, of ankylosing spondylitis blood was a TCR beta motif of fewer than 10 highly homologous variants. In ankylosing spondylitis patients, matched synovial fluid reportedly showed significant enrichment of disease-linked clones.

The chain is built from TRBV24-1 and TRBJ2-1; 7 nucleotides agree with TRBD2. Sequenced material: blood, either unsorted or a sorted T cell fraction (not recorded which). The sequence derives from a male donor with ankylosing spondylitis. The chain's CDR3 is CATGGRAYNEQFF. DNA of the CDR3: TGTGCCACCGGGGGGAGGGCCTACAATGAGCAGTTCTTC.